This TCR beta chain was sequenced in a study of blood T cell repertoires in COVID-19. Libraries were prepared by immunoSEQ multiplex PCR; TCRdb keeps only in-frame clonotypes and omits some of them. The profile shows some 390,000 clones, about nine tenths of them singletons. The CDR3 runs to 15 residues. V was clipped by 5 bases and J by 6 bases; unmatched bases: 9. The V gene's germline CDR1 is SGHTA and CDR2 FQGTGA. The chain has TRBV7-3 and TRBJ1-4; 7 nucleotides agree with TRBD1. This receptor was obtained from a woman aged 30 to 39 who had recovered from COVID-19. Sequencing was done on a sample of PBMCs or T cells enriched from blood (not recorded which). The CDR3 reads CASSPEGAYYEKLFF. The CDR3 coding sequence is TGTGCCAGCAGCCCAGAGGGGGCCTACTATGAAAAACTGTTTTTT. The variable domain in full, completed from reference TRBV7-3 and TRBJ1-4, reads GAGVSQTPSNKVTEKGKYVELRCDPISGHTALYWYRQSLGQGPEFLIYFQGTGAADDSGLPNDRFFAVRPEGSVSTLKIQRTERGDSAVYLCASSPEGAYYEKLFFGSGTQLSVL.